A selection of T cell receptor beta chains follows, all from one sample in a study of shared clonotypes between healthy human individuals. This table comes from immunoSEQ multiplex PCR, and its TCRdb copy is limited to in-frame clones, with some not included. The sample records hundreds of thousands of clones, about 95% being singletons. Sequenced input: naive CD8+ T cells sorted from blood. The receptors were gathered from a young woman in good health. The CDR3 runs from the conserved cysteine through the conserved F or W. D genes are given only for firm matches. Expanded clones are given a class, and other clones once, few, many or no size at all.

clone_size j_call v_call d_call cdr3_nt cdr3_aa
. TRBJ2-7 TRBV18 . TGTGCCAGCTCACCAGTTGCTAGCATCACCTACGAGCAGTACTTC CASSPVASITYEQYF
. TRBJ2-3 TRBV2 . TGTGCCAGCACTTTGACCTCCAGGGGCCCAGATACGCAGTATTTT CASTLTSRGPDTQYF
once TRBJ2-7 TRBV9 TRBD2 TGTGCCAGCAGCAACTCTCCCAGCGGGACCACCTCCTACGAGCAGTACTTC CASSNSPSGTTSYEQYF
. TRBJ2-3 TRBV7-9 . TGTGCCAGCAACCAGGACATACCAGATACGCAGTATTTT CASNQDIPDTQYF
. TRBJ2-3 TRBV30 . TGTGCCTGGAGTCCGGCGCAACTTGCCGATACGCAGTATTTT CAWSPAQLADTQYF
. TRBJ2-7 TRBV19 . TGTGCCAGTAGTATAGCCCCAGGGCCCTACGAGCAGTACTTC CASSIAPGPYEQYF
once TRBJ1-1 TRBV19 . TGTGCCAGTAGCTACCGTCCGGGGACTGAAGCTTTCTTT CASSYRPGTEAFF
. TRBJ2-7 TRBV28 . TGTGCCAGCAGTTTAAGAAGGAGCTCCTACGAGCAGTACTTC CASSLRRSSYEQYF
. TRBJ2-7 TRBV7-9 . TGTGCCAGCAGCTTAAGGGCCTACGAGCAGTACTTC CASSLRAYEQYF
. TRBJ2-1 TRBV15 . TGTGCCACCAGCAGAGATAGGTTAAATGAGCAGTTCTTC CATSRDRLNEQFF
few TRBJ1-5 TRBV6-6 . TGTGCCAGCATGGGGGAGGGGATAAGCAATCAGCCCCAGCATTTT CASMGEGISNQPQHF
. TRBJ1-2 TRBV19 TRBD1 TGTGCCAGTAGCCCCGGGACAGCCGGCTATGGCTACACCTTC CASSPGTAGYGYTF
. TRBJ2-7 TRBV11-2 TRBD2 TGTGCCAGCAGCTTGGAAGACCAGCGGGAGGGCTCCTACGAGCAGTACTTC CASSLEDQREGSYEQYF
. TRBJ2-5 TRBV30 . TGTGCCTGGAGTGTTTTGGAGCGGTATTCGTATGAGACCCAGTACTTC CAWSVLERYSYETQYF
once TRBJ2-7 TRBV10-1 TRBD2 TGCGCCAGCAGTGAGATCCCCCTTTACAGCGGGGGATACTACGAGCAGTACTTC CASSEIPLYSGGYYEQYF
once TRBJ1-4 TRBV27 . TGTGCCAGCAGTCCCTACAGAGCAACTAATGAAAAACTGTTTTTT CASSPYRATNEKLFF